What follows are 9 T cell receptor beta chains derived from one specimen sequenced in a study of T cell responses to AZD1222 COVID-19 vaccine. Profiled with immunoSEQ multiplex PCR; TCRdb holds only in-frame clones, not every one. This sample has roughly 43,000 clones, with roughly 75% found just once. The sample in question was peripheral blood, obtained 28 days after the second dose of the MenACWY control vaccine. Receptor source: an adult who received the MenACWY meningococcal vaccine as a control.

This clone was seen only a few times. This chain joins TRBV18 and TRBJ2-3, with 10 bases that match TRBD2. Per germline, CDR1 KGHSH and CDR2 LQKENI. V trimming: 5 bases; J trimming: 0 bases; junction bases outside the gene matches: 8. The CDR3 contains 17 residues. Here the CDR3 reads CASSGTSAVTSTDTQYF. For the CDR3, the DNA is TGTGCCAGCTCAGGGACTAGCGCAGTCACTAGCACAGATACGCAGTATTTT.

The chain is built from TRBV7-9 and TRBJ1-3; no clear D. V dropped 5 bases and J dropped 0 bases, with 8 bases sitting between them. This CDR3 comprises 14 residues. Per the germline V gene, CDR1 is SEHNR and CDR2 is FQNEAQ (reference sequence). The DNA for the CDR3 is TGTGCCAGCAGCCGCGAGTCCTCTGGAAACACCATATATTTT. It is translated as CASSRESSGNTIYF.

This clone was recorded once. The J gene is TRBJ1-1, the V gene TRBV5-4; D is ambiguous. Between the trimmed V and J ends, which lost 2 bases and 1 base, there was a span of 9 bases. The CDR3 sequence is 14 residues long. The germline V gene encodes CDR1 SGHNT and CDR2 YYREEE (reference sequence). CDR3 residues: CASSLVGGNTEAFF. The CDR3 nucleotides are TGTGCCAGCAGCTTAGTTGGAGGGAACACTGAAGCTTTCTTT.

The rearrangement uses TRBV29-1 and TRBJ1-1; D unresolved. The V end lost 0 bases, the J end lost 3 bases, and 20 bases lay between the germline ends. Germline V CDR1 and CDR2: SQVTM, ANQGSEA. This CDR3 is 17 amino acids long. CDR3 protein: CSVEDPEVPFLDTEAFF. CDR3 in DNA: TGCAGCGTTGAAGATCCGGAGGTACCGTTTTTGGACACTGAAGCTTTCTTT.

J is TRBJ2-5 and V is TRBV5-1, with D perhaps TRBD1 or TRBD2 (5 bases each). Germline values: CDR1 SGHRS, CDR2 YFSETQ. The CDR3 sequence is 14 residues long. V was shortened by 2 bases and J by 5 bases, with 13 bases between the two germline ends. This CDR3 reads CASSFAARDETQYF. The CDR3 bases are TGCGCCAGCAGCTTTGCCGCGAGGGACGAGACCCAGTACTTC.

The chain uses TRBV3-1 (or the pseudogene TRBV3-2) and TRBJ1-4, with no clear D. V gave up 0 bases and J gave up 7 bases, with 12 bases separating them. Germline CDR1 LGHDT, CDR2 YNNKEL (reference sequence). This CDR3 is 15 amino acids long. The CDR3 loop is CASSQDLGELEKLFF. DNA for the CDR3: TGTGCCAGCAGCCAAGATCTGGGAGAGCTTGAAAAACTGTTTTTT.

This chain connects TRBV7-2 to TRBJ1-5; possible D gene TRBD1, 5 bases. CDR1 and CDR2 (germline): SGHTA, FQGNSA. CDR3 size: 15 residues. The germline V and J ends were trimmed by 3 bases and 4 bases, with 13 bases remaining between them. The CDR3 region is CASSLGMGVNQPQHF. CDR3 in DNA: TGTGCCAGCAGCTTGGGGATGGGGGTTAATCAGCCCCAGCATTTT.

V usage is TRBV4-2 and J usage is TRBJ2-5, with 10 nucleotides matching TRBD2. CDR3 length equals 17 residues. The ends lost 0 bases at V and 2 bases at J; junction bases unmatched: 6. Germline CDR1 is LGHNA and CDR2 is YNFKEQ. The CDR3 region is CASSQDSGLAVQETQYF. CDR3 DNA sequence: TGTGCCAGCAGCCAAGATAGTGGACTAGCGGTACAAGAGACCCAGTACTTC.

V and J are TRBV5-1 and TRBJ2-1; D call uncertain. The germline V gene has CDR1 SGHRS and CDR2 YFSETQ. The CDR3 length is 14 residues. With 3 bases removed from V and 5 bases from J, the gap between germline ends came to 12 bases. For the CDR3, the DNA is TGCGCCAGCAGCTCCTCCGGGCCCCACAATGAGCAGTTCTTC. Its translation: CASSSSGPHNEQFF.